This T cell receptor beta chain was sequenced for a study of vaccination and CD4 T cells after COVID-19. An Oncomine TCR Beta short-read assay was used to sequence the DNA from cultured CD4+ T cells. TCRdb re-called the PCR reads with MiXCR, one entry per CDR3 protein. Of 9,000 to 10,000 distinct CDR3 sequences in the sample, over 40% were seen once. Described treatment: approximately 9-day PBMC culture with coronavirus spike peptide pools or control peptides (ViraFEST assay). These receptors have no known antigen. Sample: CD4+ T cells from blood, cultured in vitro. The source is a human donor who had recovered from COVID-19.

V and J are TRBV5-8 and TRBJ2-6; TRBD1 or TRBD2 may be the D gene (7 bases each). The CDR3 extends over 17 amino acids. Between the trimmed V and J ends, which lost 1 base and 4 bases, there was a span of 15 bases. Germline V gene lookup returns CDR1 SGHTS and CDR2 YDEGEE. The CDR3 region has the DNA TGTGCCAGCAGCTTGTCGGCCAGGGGGGGAGGGGCCAACGTCCTGACTTTC. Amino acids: CASSLSARGGGANVLTF. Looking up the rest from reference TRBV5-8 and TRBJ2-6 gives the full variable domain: EAGVTQSPTHLIKTRGQQATLRCSPISGHTSVYWYQQALGLGLQFLLWYDEGEERNRGNFPPRFSGRQFPNYSSELNVNALELEDSALYLCASSLSARGGGANVLTFGAGSRLTVL.